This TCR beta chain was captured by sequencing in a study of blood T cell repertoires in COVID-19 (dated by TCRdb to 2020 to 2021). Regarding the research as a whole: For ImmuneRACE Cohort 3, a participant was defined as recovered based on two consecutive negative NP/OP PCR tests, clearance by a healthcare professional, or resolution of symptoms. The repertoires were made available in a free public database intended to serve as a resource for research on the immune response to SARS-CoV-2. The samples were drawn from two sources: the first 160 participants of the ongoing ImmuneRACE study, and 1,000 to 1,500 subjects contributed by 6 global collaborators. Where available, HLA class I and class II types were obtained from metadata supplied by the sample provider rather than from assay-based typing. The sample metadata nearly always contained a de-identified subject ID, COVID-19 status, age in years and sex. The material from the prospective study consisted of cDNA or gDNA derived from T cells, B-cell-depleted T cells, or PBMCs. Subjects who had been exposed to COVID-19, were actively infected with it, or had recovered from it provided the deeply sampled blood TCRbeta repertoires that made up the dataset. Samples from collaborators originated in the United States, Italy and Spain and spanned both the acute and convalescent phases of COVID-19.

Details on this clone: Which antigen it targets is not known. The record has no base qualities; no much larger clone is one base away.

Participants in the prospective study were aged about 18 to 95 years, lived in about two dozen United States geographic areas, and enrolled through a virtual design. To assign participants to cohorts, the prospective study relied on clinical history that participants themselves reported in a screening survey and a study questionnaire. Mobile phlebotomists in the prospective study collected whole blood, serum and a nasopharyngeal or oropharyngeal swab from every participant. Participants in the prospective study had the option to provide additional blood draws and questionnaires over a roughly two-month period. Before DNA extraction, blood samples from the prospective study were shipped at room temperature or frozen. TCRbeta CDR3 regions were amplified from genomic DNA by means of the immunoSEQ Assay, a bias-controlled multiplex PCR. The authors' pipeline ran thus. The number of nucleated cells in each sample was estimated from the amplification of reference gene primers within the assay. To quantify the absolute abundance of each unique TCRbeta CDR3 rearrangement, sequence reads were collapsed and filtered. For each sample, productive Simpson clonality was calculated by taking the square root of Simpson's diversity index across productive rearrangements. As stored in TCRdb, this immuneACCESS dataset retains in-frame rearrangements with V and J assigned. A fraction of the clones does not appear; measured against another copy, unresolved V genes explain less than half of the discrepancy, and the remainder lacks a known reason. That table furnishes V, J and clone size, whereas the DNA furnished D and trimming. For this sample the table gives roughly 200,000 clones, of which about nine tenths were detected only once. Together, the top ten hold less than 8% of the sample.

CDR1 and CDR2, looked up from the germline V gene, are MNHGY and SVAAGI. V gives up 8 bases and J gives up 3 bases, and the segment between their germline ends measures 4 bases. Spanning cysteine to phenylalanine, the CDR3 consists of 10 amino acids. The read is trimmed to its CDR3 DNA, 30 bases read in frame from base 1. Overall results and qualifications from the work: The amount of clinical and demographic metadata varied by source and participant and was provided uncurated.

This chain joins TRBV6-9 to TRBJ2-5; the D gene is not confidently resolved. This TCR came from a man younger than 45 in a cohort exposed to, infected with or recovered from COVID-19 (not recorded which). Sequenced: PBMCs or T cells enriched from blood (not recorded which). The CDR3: CASQEETQYF. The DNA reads TGTGCCAGCCAGGAAGAGACCCAGTACTTC.